This entry describes one T cell receptor beta chain. One end of the junction varies from germline; a read error may be responsible. This CDR3 has 16 residues. The germline gives CDR1 SGHTA, CDR2 FQGTGA. The data belong to a study of T cells in Graves' hyperthyroidism and ophthalmopathy. The CDR3 regions of TCR beta were amplified from RNA transcripts. TCR CDR3 underwent first-round RT-PCR with the HTBI primer set. TCRdb re-called the multiplex PCR reads with MiXCR, one entry per CDR3 protein. Here the sample spans hundreds of thousands of distinct CDR3 sequences, 35% being singletons. The receptor's source is a woman between 40 and 50 years old with Graves' hyperthyroidism. Material: blood. V gene TRBV7-3 combines with J gene TRBJ2-7; TRBD2 agrees at 7 bases. The CDR3 here is CVSSQDPSGDAYEQYF. CDR3 nucleotide sequence: TGTGTCAGCAGCCAGGATCCTAGCGGAGACGCCTACGAGCAGTACTTC.